One and the same sample provided the 21 T cell receptor beta chains below, sequenced in a study of ipilimumab plus nivolumab after autologous stem cell transplantation (dated by TCRdb to the early 2020s). Library prep was done by the immunoSEQ multiplex PCR assay. Held by TCRdb, this immuneACCESS table contains in-frame sequences only and omits some clones. Under half of the omission traces to an unresolved V gene where checked; the cause of the rest is unknown. Across this sample there are over 8,000 clones, with 78% seen only once. The ten largest clones capture approximately 8.9% of the sample. The input for sequencing was PBMCs, taken in a trial of ipilimumab plus nivolumab as post-transplant consolidation. The receptor source for this set is a male donor with diffuse large B-cell lymphoma.

This chain uses TRBV30 with TRBJ1-2; maybe TRBD1 (6 bases). V was cut by 2 bases and J by 7 bases, with 14 bases left in between. Germline V gene lookup returns CDR1 GTSNPN and CDR2 SVGIG (reference sequence). The CDR3 is 13 residues long. The CDR3 DNA sequence: TGTGCCTGGAGTTCTGGGGGCCCGGGTGGCTACACCTTC. It codes for CAWSSGGPGGYTF.

The chain couples TRBV5-1 to TRBJ2-1; 10 positions agree with TRBD1. The CDR3 has 15 residues. Germline V gene sequence: CDR1 SGHRS, CDR2 YFSETQ. The J segment lost 10 bases and the V segment lost 4 bases, leaving 11 bases of the junction unmatched. The CDR3 loop reads CASSPLTGGGLEQFF. The CDR3 DNA sequence: TGCGCCAGCAGCCCACTGACAGGGGGCGGGCTCGAGCAGTTCTTC. Looking up the rest from reference TRBV5-1 and TRBJ2-1 gives the full variable domain: KAGVTQTPRYLIKTRGQQVTLSCSPISGHRSVSWYQQTPGQGLQFLFEYFSETQRNKGNFPGRFSGRQFSNSRSEMNVSTLELGDSALYLCASSPLTGGGLEQFFGPGTRLTVL.

The chain employs TRBV29-1 and TRBJ2-7, with TRBD1 matching over 9 bases. CDR3 length: 11 residues. V gave up 7 bases and J gave up 6 bases; unmatched junction bases: 4. Germline CDR1 and CDR2: SQVTM and ANQGSEA. The CDR3 DNA is TGCAGCGCCGGGACAGGGCGCGAGCAGTACTTC. As protein: CSAGTGREQYF.

Written as DNA, the CDR3 is TGTGCCTGGAGTACCGGGACAGGGGTTAGTGAAAAACTGTTTTTT. It codes for CAWSTGTGVSEKLFF. This chain joins TRBV30 and TRBJ1-4; 10 nucleotides match TRBD1. V gave up 2 bases and J gave up 7 bases; unmatched junction bases: 7. Germline CDR1 GTSNPN, CDR2 SVGIG (reference sequence). The CDR3 runs 15 residues.

This clone was seen once. The CDR3 nucleotides are TGTGCCAGCAGTGAATTAGGGATGAACACTGAAGCTTTCTTT. Its protein is CASSELGMNTEAFF. The rearrangement joins TRBV2 to TRBJ1-1, with no clear D. V lost 2 bases to trimming and J lost 0 bases, with 7 bases between them. This CDR3 has 14 residues. Germline V CDR1 and CDR2: SNHLY, FYNNEI.

The V call is TRBV27, the J call TRBJ2-1; no clear D. Per germline, CDR1 MNHEY and CDR2 SMNVEV (reference sequence). There are 15 residues in the CDR3. Trimming took 2 bases from V and 5 from J, leaving 13 bases between them. CDR3: CASSLKTDSNNEQFF. The CDR3 nucleotides read TGTGCCAGCAGTTTAAAGACGGATTCTAACAATGAGCAGTTCTTC.

This clone appeared a few times. The chain employs TRBV7-6 and TRBJ2-7; the D gene is possibly TRBD2 (5 bases). The CDR3 covers 15 residues. The ends were cut back, 0 bases at V and 7 bases at J, with 16 bases in the middle. The V gene's germline CDR1 is SGHVS and CDR2 FNYEAQ. This CDR3 is CASSLASRDLGEQYF. The DNA of the CDR3 is TGTGCCAGCAGCTTAGCTTCCCGGGATCTGGGAGAGCAGTACTTC.

The rearrangement uses TRBV9 and TRBJ2-2; TRBD1 might be the D (5 bases). The CDR3 is 16 amino acids. V was clipped by 0 bases and J by 5 bases, with 14 bases between them. Looked up from germline, CDR1 is SGDLS and CDR2 is YYNGEE. CDR3 amino acids: CASSVGAGKMTGELFF. DNA of the CDR3: TGTGCCAGCAGCGTAGGGGCAGGGAAAATGACCGGGGAGCTGTTTTTT.

The rearrangement joins TRBV7-6 to TRBJ1-5; perhaps TRBD1 as D (5 bases). The V end was cut by 1 base, the J end by 6 bases, with 10 bases between. The CDR3 loop spans 14 amino acids. In germline, CDR1 is SGHVS, CDR2 FNYEAQ. CDR3 residues: CASSLGRDGQPQHF. In DNA form, the CDR3 reads TGTGCCAGCAGCTTAGGCAGGGATGGTCAGCCCCAGCATTTT.

V usage is TRBV5-6 and J usage is TRBJ1-1; D uncertain. The CDR3 extends over 18 amino acids. V was shortened by 7 bases and J by 0 bases, with 25 bases between the two germline ends. Germline V CDR1 and CDR2: SGHDT, YYEEEE. This chain's CDR3 is CASVKIVGADIMNTEAFF. In DNA form, the CDR3 reads TGTGCCAGCGTTAAAATCGTTGGAGCCGACATCATGAACACTGAAGCTTTCTTT.

This chain uses TRBV28 with TRBJ1-4; D gene ambiguous. The CDR3 spans 13 residues. Germline V gives CDR1 MDHEN, CDR2 SYDVKM. V was trimmed by 8 bases and J by 8 bases, leaving 15 bases between them. The CDR3 here is CASYSDYLEKLFF. The CDR3 DNA sequence: TGTGCCAGCTACTCAGATTACTTGGAAAAACTGTTTTTT.

The V and J genes are TRBV9 and TRBJ1-1; a possible D gene is TRBD1 (5 bases). Between the trimmed V and J ends, which lost 3 bases and 8 bases, there was a span of 11 bases. Germline values: CDR1 SGDLS, CDR2 YYNGEE. The CDR3 sequence is 12 residues long. CDR3 protein: CASSEQENEAFF. CDR3 nucleotide sequence: TGTGCCAGCAGCGAACAGGAAAACGAAGCTTTCTTT.

The chain links TRBV7-9 to TRBJ2-3, with TRBD2 matching 12 bases. With V trimmed by 5 bases and J by 4 bases, 4 bases remained unmatched. CDR1 and CDR2 (germline): SEHNR, FQNEAQ (reference sequence). The CDR3 is made up of 15 amino acids. CDR3 loop: CASSQGLAGPDTQYF. The DNA for the CDR3 is TGTGCCAGCAGCCAAGGACTAGCGGGGCCAGATACGCAGTATTTT. Together with reference TRBV7-9 and TRBJ2-3, the CDR3 gives the full variable domain: DTGVSQNPRHKITKRGQNVTFRCDPISEHNRLYWYRQTLGQGPEFLTYFQNEAQLEKSRLLSDRFSAERPKGSFSTLEIQRTEQGDSAMYLCASSQGLAGPDTQYFGPGTRLTVL.

This chain connects TRBV5-8 to TRBJ1-1; 8 positions agree with TRBD1. Germline lookup yields CDR1 SGHTS and CDR2 YDEGEE. The CDR3 covers 15 residues. V dropped 2 bases and J dropped 5; count of bases not matched to a gene: 8. CDR3 in DNA: TGTGCCAGCAGCTTAGGGCCAGGGGGCCGGACTGAAGCTTTCTTT. Translating it yields CASSLGPGGRTEAFF.

The chain is built from TRBV6-4 and TRBJ1-5; the D gene is possibly TRBD1 (5 bases). The CDR3 has 13 amino acids. V was clipped by 8 bases and J by 6 bases, with 14 bases between them. Germline lookup yields CDR1 MRHNA and CDR2 SNTAGT. The CDR3 DNA follows: TGTGCCAGCCCTACGGGGGAGGGTCAGCCCCAGCATTTT. Its translation: CASPTGEGQPQHF.

The chain combines TRBV6-1 with TRBJ2-5; tentative D call: TRBD1 (5 bases). From germline, CDR1 is MNHNS and CDR2 SASEGT. The CDR3 length is 15 residues. V dropped 3 bases and J dropped 5 bases, with 16 bases sitting between them. CDR3 sequence: CASSDLHKGSETQYF. CDR3 in DNA: TGTGCCAGCAGTGACTTACACAAGGGGTCGGAGACCCAGTACTTC.

The V gene is TRBV5-1, the J gene TRBJ2-5; 7 nucleotides agree with TRBD1. CDR3 size: 16 residues. Per germline, CDR1 SGHRS and CDR2 YFSETQ. V dropped 3 bases and J dropped 5; count of bases not matched to a gene: 13. The CDR3: CASSWGPGGIRETQYF. CDR3 DNA: TGCGCCAGCAGCTGGGGGCCAGGGGGTATTAGGGAGACCCAGTACTTC.

The chain is built from TRBV30 and TRBJ1-6, with a weak D call TRBD1 (5 bases). This CDR3 has 15 amino acids. In germline, CDR1 is GTSNPN, CDR2 SVGIG (reference sequence). With 8 bases removed from V and 8 bases from J, the gap between germline ends came to 22 bases. The CDR3 is CARDHSGTGDSPLHF. The CDR3 nucleotides read TGTGCCCGTGACCATTCCGGGACCGGTGATTCACCCCTCCACTTT.

This clone was seen only a few times. This rearrangement joins TRBV28 to TRBJ1-6; D gene uncertain. The CDR3 sequence is 15 residues long. Trimming removed 2 bases from V and 4 bases from J, with 9 bases in between. The V gene's germline CDR1 is MDHEN and CDR2 SYDVKM. The CDR3 is CASSLLSEYNSPLHF. The CDR3 DNA reads as TGTGCCAGCAGTTTACTTTCAGAATATAATTCACCCCTCCACTTT.

The genes are TRBV6-1 and TRBJ1-1, with 8 bases that match TRBD1. With 9 bases clipped from V and 1 base from J, the junction kept 7 bases outside the gene matches. The CDR3 spans 14 residues. In germline, CDR1 is MNHNS, CDR2 SASEGT. The DNA for the CDR3 is TGTGCCAGTACATCGGGACAGGCGAACACTGAAGCTTTCTTT. Protein: CASTSGQANTEAFF.

This rearrangement joins TRBV6-5 to TRBJ1-5, with a weak D call TRBD1 (6 bases). This CDR3 spans 13 amino acids. CDR1 and CDR2 from the germline V gene are MNHEY and SVGAGI. The V end lost 11 bases, the J end lost 3 bases, and 14 bases lay between the germline ends. The DNA for the CDR3 is TGTGCCCGGGGGGCTTCGAACAATCAGCCCCAGCATTTT. Translated: CARGASNNQPQHF.